This is a list of T cell receptor beta chains from one sample in a study of healthy donors' naive CD4 and CD8 T cells. One entry per CDR3 protein results from TCRdb running MiXCR on the reads. The profile shows roughly 200,000 distinct CDR3 sequences, 65% to 80% of them singletons. Sequencing used naive CD4+ and CD8+ T cells sorted from blood, pooled from several donors. Receptors were obtained from a pool of human donors in good health; the sample pools cells from several healthy donors. Each CDR3 is given with its conserved first and last residue. D genes are given only for firm matches. A clone size is listed for some rows: how often the clone was seen (once, few, many), or a class if it is expanded.

D: -; size: -; J: TRBJ2-1; V: TRBV27; length: 17; CDR3: CASSLLGSGGVYNEQFF; DNA: TGTGCCAGCAGTCTACTTGGTTCCGGAGGAGTCTACAATGAGCAGTTCTTC
D: -; size: -; J: TRBJ2-7; V: TRBV13; length: 14; CDR3: CASSSERSSYEQYF; DNA: TGTGCCAGCAGCTCGGAGCGGAGCTCCTACGAGCAGTACTTC
D: TRBD1; size: once; J: TRBJ2-1; V: TRBV20-1; length: 12; CDR3: CSAQGEWNEQFF; DNA: TGCAGTGCCCAGGGGGAGTGGAATGAGCAGTTCTTC
D: -; size: once; J: TRBJ2-3; V: TRBV30; length: 14; CDR3: CAWSGAGYVYTQYF; DNA: TGTGCCTGGAGTGGTGCGGGATACGTGTATACGCAGTATTTT
D: TRBD1; size: -; J: TRBJ2-1; V: TRBV12-3/TRBV12-4; length: 12; CDR3: CASSLGLHRGWF; DNA: TGTGCCAGCAGTTTAGGGTTGCACAGGGGGTGGTTC
D: TRBD2; size: -; J: TRBJ2-7; V: TRBV6-6; length: 14; CDR3: CASRALGGRPYQYF; DNA: TGTGCCAGCAGAGCTCTGGGCGGGAGGCCTTACCAGTACTTC
D: TRBD2; size: -; J: TRBJ2-7; V: TRBV29-1; length: 12; CDR3: CSAGTSTYEQYF; DNA: TGCAGCGCCGGGACTAGCACCTACGAGCAGTACTTC
D: -; size: -; J: TRBJ2-3; V: TRBV29-1; length: 14; CDR3: CSVGTASITDTQYF; DNA: TGCAGCGTTGGGACAGCCTCCATTACAGATACGCAGTATTTT
D: -; size: -; J: TRBJ2-3; V: TRBV6-5; length: 12; CDR3: CASWGPGDTQYF; DNA: TGTGCCAGCTGGGGTCCCGGGGATACGCAGTATTTT
D: -; size: -; J: TRBJ2-1; V: TRBV29-1; length: 15; CDR3: CSVPSRTSLLNEQFF; DNA: TGCAGCGTCCCCTCCCGTACTAGCCTTCTCAATGAGCAGTTCTTC
D: -; size: -; J: TRBJ2-5; V: TRBV7-8; length: 15; CDR3: CASSLSPDTQETQYF; DNA: TGTGCCAGCAGCTTATCCCCGGACACCCAAGAGACCCAGTACTTC
D: -; size: -; J: TRBJ2-7; V: TRBV6-5; length: 15; CDR3: CASRITGSASYEQYF; DNA: TGTGCCAGCAGGATTACAGGGAGTGCGTCCTACGAGCAGTACTTC
D: -; size: -; J: TRBJ2-7; V: TRBV27; length: 15; CDR3: CASSPLGQGKYEQYF; DNA: TGTGCCAGCAGCCCACTAGGGCAGGGTAAATACGAGCAGTACTTC
D: TRBD2; size: -; J: TRBJ2-7; V: TRBV29-1; length: 13; CDR3: CSVVGGSGYEQYF; DNA: TGCAGCGTTGTCGGCGGGAGTGGGTACGAGCAGTACTTC
D: -; size: -; J: TRBJ1-5; V: TRBV19; length: 13; CDR3: CASSIARNQPQHF; DNA: TGTGCCAGTAGTATAGCAAGGAATCAGCCCCAGCATTTT
D: -; size: -; J: TRBJ1-2; V: TRBV19; length: 13; CDR3: CASSLLRSSGYTF; DNA: TGTGCTAGTAGTCTGTTACGGTCTTCTGGCTACACCTTC
D: -; size: -; J: TRBJ2-7; V: TRBV6-5; length: 15; CDR3: CASSYSTNPSYEQYF; DNA: TGTGCCAGCAGTTACTCGACAAATCCCTCCTACGAGCAGTACTTC
D: TRBD2; size: -; J: TRBJ2-1; V: TRBV11-2; length: 17; CDR3: CASSLIGGSKTHNEQFF; DNA: TGTGCCAGCAGCTTGATCGGGGGGTCCAAGACACACAATGAGCAGTTCTTC
D: TRBD2; size: few; J: TRBJ2-3; V: TRBV5-4; length: 14; CDR3: CAASGKGNTDTQYF; DNA: TGTGCCGCTAGCGGGAAGGGAAACACAGATACGCAGTATTTT
D: TRBD2; size: -; J: TRBJ2-1; V: TRBV6-5; length: 13; CDR3: CASSYGAGVRQFF; DNA: TGTGCCAGCAGTTACGGAGCGGGAGTGAGGCAGTTCTTC
D: -; size: -; J: TRBJ2-3; V: TRBV7-2; length: 16; CDR3: CASRTGIQSSTDTQYF; DNA: TGTGCCAGCAGGACCGGGATCCAGTCTAGCACAGATACGCAGTATTTT
D: -; size: -; J: TRBJ2-3; V: TRBV6-5; length: 15; CDR3: CASSYSGAYTDTQYF; DNA: TGTGCCAGCAGTTATTCGGGGGCCTACACAGATACGCAGTATTTT
D: TRBD2; size: -; J: TRBJ2-1; V: TRBV28; length: 21; CDR3: CATRPGAWLAGATLSYNEQFF; DNA: TGTGCCACCCGGCCGGGGGCATGGCTAGCGGGAGCAACTTTATCCTACAATGAGCAGTTCTTC
D: -; size: few; J: TRBJ2-1; V: TRBV29-1; length: 11; CDR3: CSVDRYNEQFF; DNA: TGCAGCGTTGATAGGTACAATGAGCAGTTCTTC
D: -; size: once; J: TRBJ2-5; V: TRBV6-6; length: 14; CDR3: CASSGQRSQETQYF; DNA: TGTGCCAGCAGTGGGCAGCGGTCACAAGAGACCCAGTACTTC
D: TRBD1; size: -; J: TRBJ1-1; V: TRBV10-2; length: 15; CDR3: CASTGGVGVNTEAFF; DNA: TGCGCCAGCACAGGGGGCGTGGGGGTGAACACTGAAGCTTTCTTT
D: -; size: -; J: TRBJ1-2; V: TRBV19; length: 16; CDR3: CASTVWEGPLRGGYAF; DNA: TGTGCCAGTACCGTCTGGGAGGGCCCCCTCCGGGGAGGCTACGCCTTC